The clone carrying this T cell receptor (beta chain) was observed a few times. Its antigen remains unknown. An Oncomine TCR Beta short-read assay was used to sequence the DNA from cultured CD4+ T cells. From CD4+ T cells that had been cultured, genomic DNA was extracted. TCRdb re-derived calls from the PCR reads in MiXCR, one entry per CDR3 protein. The sample holds roughly 13,000 distinct CDR3 sequences; 62% are singletons and the top ten take approximately 12%. The data are from a study of vaccination and CD4 T cells after COVID-19. Study details: Six males and four females constituted the convalescent cohort, two of whom were Hispanic.

Germline lookup yields CDR1 SGHAT and CDR2 FQNNGV. V dropped 6 bases and J dropped 4; count of bases not matched to a gene: 10. This CDR3 has 15 amino acids. This sample's treatment: approximately 9-day PBMC culture with coronavirus spike peptide pools or control peptides (ViraFEST assay). These CD4+ T cells came from approximately ten-day cultures by negative selection. The sequencing sample was made of CD4+ T cells from blood, cultured in vitro. The rearrangement links TRBV11-2 to TRBJ2-7, with 9 bases fitting TRBD1. The TCR originated in a human donor who had recovered from COVID-19. CDR3 sequence: CASSKNTGGAYEQYF. CDR3 sequence (DNA): TGTGCCAGCAGTAAAAATACAGGGGGCGCATACGAGCAGTACTTC.